Described below is a single T cell receptor (beta chain) sequence and its context. Clones were sequenced by immunoSEQ multiplex PCR, and TCRdb holds only the in-frame ones, with some missing. Here the sample spans hundreds of thousands of clones, 70% to 90% being singletons. The sample originates from a study of blood T cell repertoires in COVID-19. Study summary: In each case, the material was cDNA or gDNA derived from T cells, B-cell-depleted T cells, or PBMCs.

Trimming shortened V by 3 bases and J by 0 bases, and 9 bases separated the two germline ends. CDR1 is SGHRS, CDR2 YFSETQ, per germline. CDR3 length equals 14 residues. Cohort assignment relied on participant-reported clinical history. The rearrangement joins TRBV5-1 to TRBJ1-2; a possible D gene is TRBD1 (6 bases). The receptor's source is a middle-aged woman with acute COVID-19. Sequenced material: PBMCs or T cells enriched from blood (not recorded which). The CDR3 bases are TGCGCCAGCAGCTCGACAGGAGCTAACTATGGCTACACCTTC. It encodes CASSSTGANYGYTF.